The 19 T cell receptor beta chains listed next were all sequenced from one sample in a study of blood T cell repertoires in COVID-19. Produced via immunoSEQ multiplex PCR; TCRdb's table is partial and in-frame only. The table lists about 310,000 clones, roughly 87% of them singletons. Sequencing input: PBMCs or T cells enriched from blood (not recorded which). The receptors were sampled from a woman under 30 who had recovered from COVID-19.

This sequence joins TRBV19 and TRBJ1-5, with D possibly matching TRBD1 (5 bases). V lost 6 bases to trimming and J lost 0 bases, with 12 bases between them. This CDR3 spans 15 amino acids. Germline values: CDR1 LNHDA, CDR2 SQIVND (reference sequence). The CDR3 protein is CASSRQLYSNQPQHF. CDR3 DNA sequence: TGTGCCAGTAGCCGACAGCTTTATAGCAATCAGCCCCAGCATTTT.

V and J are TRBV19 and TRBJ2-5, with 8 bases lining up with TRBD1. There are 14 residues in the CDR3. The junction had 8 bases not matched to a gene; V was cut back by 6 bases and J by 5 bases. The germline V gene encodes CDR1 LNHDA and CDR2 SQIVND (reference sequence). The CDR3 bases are TGTGCCAGTAGCTCACCAGGGGGCGGGGAGACCCAGTACTTC. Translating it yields CASSSPGGGETQYF. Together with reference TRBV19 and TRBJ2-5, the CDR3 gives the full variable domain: DGGITQSPKYLFRKEGQNVTLSCEQNLNHDAMYWYRQDPGQGLRLIYYSQIVNDFQKGDIAEGYSVSREKKESFPLTVTSAQKNPTAFYLCASSSPGGGETQYFGPGTRLLVL.

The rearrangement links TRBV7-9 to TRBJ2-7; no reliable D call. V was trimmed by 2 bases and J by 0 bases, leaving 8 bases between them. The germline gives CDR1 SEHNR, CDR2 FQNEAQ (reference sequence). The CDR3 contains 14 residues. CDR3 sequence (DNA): TGTGCCAGCAGCTTATTACCAGGCTCCTACGAGCAGTACTTC. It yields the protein CASSLLPGSYEQYF.

The CDR3 DNA reads as TGTGCCAGCAGTACGCAACTAGCGGGGGCCCACAATGAGCAGTTCTTC. Protein product: CASSTQLAGAHNEQFF. This rearrangement joins TRBV28 to TRBJ2-1, with 11 bases that match TRBD2. The CDR3 length is 16 residues. V trimming: 5 bases; J trimming: 5 bases; junction bases outside the gene matches: 8. Germline CDR1 reads MDHEN; CDR2 reads SYDVKM.

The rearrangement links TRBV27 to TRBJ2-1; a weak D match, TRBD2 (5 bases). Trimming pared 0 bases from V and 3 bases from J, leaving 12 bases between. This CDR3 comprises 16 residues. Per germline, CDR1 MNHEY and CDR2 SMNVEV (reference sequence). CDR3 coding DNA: TGTGCCAGCAGTTTATCGAGGGTTCAGAACTACAATGAGCAGTTCTTC. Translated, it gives CASSLSRVQNYNEQFF.

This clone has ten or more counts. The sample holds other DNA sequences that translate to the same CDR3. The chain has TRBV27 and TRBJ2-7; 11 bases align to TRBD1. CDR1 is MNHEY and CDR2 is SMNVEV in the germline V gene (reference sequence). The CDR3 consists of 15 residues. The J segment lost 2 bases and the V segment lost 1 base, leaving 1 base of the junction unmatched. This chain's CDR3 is CASSLLGQGAYEQYF. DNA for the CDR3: TGTGCCAGCAGTTTATTGGGACAGGGGGCCTACGAGCAGTACTTC.

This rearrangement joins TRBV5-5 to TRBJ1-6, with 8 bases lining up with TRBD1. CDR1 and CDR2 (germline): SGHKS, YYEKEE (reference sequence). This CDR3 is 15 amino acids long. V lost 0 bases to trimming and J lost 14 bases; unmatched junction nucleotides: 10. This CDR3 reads CASSLANDRGLSLHF. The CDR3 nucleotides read TGTGCCAGCAGCTTGGCCAACGACAGGGGATTATCCCTCCACTTT.

CDR3: CASGQGASYGYTF. CDR3 sequence (DNA): TGCGCCAGCGGACAGGGGGCAAGCTATGGCTACACCTTC. The rearrangement links TRBV10-2 to TRBJ1-2; 11 bases agree with TRBD1. The germline V gene has CDR1 WSHSY and CDR2 SAAADI. Germline trimming cut 8 bases from V and 4 bases from J; bases unmatched to any gene: 3. The CDR3 is 13 amino acids.

CDR3 nucleotide sequence: TGTGCCAGCAGCTTTGGGGACAGGGGAAAAAAGTACGAGCAGTACTTC. Its protein is CASSFGDRGKKYEQYF. The chain has TRBV7-9 and TRBJ2-7; 10 bases agree with TRBD1. Trimming at V came to 3 bases and at J to 4 bases, leaving 9 bases not matched to a gene. CDR1 is SEHNR, CDR2 FQNEAQ, per germline (reference sequence). The CDR3 consists of 16 residues.

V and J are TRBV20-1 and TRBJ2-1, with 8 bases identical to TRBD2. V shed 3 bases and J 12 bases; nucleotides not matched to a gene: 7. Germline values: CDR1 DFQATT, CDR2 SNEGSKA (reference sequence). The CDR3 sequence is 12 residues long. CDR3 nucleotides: TGCAGTGCTAGTGGGGCGGGGGGAGCGCAGTTCTTC. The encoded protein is CSASGAGGAQFF.

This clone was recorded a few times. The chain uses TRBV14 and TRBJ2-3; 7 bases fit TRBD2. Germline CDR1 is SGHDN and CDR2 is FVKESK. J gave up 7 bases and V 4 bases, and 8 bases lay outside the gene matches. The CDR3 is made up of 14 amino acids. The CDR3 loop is CASSRRGGRNTQYF. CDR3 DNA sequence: TGTGCCAGCAGCCGGAGGGGCGGGAGAAATACGCAGTATTTT.

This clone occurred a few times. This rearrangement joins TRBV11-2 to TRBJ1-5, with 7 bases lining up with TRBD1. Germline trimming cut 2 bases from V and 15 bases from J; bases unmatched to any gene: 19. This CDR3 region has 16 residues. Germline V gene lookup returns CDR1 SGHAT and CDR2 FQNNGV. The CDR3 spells CASSLIRGRGTLDWHF. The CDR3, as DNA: TGTGCCAGCAGCTTAATACGTGGCAGGGGGACTCTTGACTGGCATTTT.

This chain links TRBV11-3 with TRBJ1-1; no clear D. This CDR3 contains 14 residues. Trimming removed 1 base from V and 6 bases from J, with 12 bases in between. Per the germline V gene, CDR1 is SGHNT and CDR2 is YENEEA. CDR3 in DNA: TGTGCCAGCAGCTTAGGGGAAGCGGGCGCTGAAGCTTTCTTT. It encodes CASSLGEAGAEAFF.

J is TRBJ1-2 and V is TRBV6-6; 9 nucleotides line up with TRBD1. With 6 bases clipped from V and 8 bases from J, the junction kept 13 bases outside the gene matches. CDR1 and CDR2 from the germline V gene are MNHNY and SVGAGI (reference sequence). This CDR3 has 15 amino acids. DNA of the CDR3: TGTGCCAGCAGCCGAAGCGGGACAGGGAGGAACGGCTACACCTTC. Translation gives CASSRSGTGRNGYTF.

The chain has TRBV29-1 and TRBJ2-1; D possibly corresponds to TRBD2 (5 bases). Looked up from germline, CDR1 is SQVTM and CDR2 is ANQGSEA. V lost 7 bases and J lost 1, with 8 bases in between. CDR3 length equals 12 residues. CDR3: CSGTGSYNEQFF. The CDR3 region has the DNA TGCAGCGGTACGGGATCCTACAATGAGCAGTTCTTC.

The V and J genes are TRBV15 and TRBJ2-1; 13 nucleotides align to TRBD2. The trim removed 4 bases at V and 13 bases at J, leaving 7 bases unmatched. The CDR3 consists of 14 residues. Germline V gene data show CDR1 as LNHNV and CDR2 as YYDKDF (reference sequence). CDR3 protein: CATSKLGLAGLQFF. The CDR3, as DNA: TGTGCCACCAGCAAATTGGGACTAGCGGGACTACAGTTCTTC.

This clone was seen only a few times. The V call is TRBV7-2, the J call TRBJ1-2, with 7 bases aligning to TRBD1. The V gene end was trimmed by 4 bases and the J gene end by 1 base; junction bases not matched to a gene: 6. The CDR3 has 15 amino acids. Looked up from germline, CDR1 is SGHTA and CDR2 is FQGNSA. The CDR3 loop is CASSSPGQRNYGYTF. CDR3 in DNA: TGTGCCAGCAGCTCTCCGGGACAGCGTAACTATGGCTACACCTTC.

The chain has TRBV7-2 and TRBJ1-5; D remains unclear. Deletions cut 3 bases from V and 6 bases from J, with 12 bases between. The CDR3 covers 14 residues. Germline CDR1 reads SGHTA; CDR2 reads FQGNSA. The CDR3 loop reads CASSFRRESQPQHF. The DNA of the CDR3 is TGTGCCAGCAGCTTTCGGAGGGAGAGTCAGCCCCAGCATTTT.

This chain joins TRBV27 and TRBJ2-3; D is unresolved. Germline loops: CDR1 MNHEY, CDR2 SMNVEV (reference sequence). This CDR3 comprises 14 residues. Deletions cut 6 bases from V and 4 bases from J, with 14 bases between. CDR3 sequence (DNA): TGTGCCAGCAGCCCCTTTACGTCGGCAGATACGCAGTATTTT. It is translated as CASSPFTSADTQYF.